Presented here are 32 T cell receptor beta chains from one specimen sequenced in a study of blood T cell repertoires in COVID-19 (dated by TCRdb to the early 2020s). Preparation of the library involved the immunoSEQ multiplex PCR assay. As stored in TCRdb, this immuneACCESS dataset retains in-frame rearrangements with V and J assigned. A fraction of the clones does not appear; measured against another copy, unresolved V genes explain less than half of the discrepancy, and the remainder lacks a known reason. This sample gives about 230,000 clones in total; approximately 85% of them show up just once. 4.5% to 6% of the sample lies in the top ten. Sample: peripheral blood. The receptors were sampled from a man aged 50-60 years with COVID-19, enrolled during active disease.

The sample holds many counts of this clone. The gene calls are TRBV2 and TRBJ1-5; no reliable D call. Looked up from germline, CDR1 is SNHLY and CDR2 is FYNNEI. The CDR3 is 13 residues long. The germline V and J ends were trimmed by 4 bases and 6 bases, with 10 bases remaining between them. The CDR3 loop is CASSVGEGQPQHF. CDR3 bases: TGTGCCAGCAGTGTAGGCGAGGGTCAGCCCCAGCATTTT.

This clone was counted a single time. The chain is built from TRBV2 and TRBJ2-7, with a tentative D call TRBD2 (5 bases). The germline V and J ends were trimmed by 4 bases and 7 bases, with 14 bases remaining between them. The CDR3 consists of 13 residues. The germline V gene encodes CDR1 SNHLY and CDR2 FYNNEI. The CDR3 region has the DNA TGTGCCAGCAGTGGGACTGGTCTAGGGGAGCAGTACTTC. Encoded protein: CASSGTGLGEQYF.

The V call is TRBV5-1, the J call TRBJ2-1; 10 bases fit TRBD2. From germline, CDR1 is SGHRS and CDR2 YFSETQ. With V trimmed by 1 base and J by 0 bases, 4 bases remained unmatched. The CDR3 is made up of 17 amino acids. The CDR3, as DNA: TGCGCCAGCAGCTTGATGGTAGCGGGGGGCTCCTACAATGAGCAGTTCTTC. Translated: CASSLMVAGGSYNEQFF.

The genes are TRBV30 and TRBJ2-1, with no clear D. V was trimmed by 4 bases and J by 0 bases, leaving 13 bases between them. This CDR3 region has 15 residues. Germline-derived CDR1 and CDR2 are GTSNPN and SVGIG (reference sequence). The chain's CDR3 is CAWTHGTSSYNEQFF. Here the CDR3 DNA reads TGTGCCTGGACCCACGGTACTTCCTCCTACAATGAGCAGTTCTTC.

This clone was seen ten or more times. V is TRBV7-6 and J is TRBJ2-2; 8 bases fit TRBD2. This CDR3 contains 17 residues. V was clipped by 5 bases and J by 4 bases; unmatched bases: 12. Germline loops: CDR1 SGHVS, CDR2 FNYEAQ. This CDR3 is CASSLSRGGLSTGELFF. CDR3 bases: TGTGCCAGCAGCCTGAGTCGGGGGGGGCTTTCCACCGGGGAGCTGTTTTTT.

This chain joins TRBV11-2 and TRBJ1-1, with D possibly being TRBD1 (5 bases). Germline CDR1 reads SGHAT; CDR2 reads FQNNGV. There are 14 residues in the CDR3. Trimming removed 7 bases at V and 1 base at J, with 13 bases between. CDR3 amino acids: CASTPGLANTEAFF. The CDR3, as DNA: TGTGCCAGCACCCCGGGACTGGCGAACACTGAAGCTTTCTTT.

The J gene is TRBJ2-1, the V gene TRBV10-2; tentatively, D is TRBD1 (8 bases). V lost 8 bases to trimming and J lost 4 bases, with 15 bases between them. This CDR3 comprises 14 residues. Looked up from germline, CDR1 is WSHSY and CDR2 is SAAADI. CDR3 region: CASGGDRIYNEQFF. CDR3 DNA: TGCGCCAGCGGGGGGGACAGGATATACAATGAGCAGTTCTTC.

The rearrangement uses TRBV7-8 and TRBJ2-3, with D perhaps matching TRBD2 (5 bases). V was trimmed by 4 bases and J by 6 bases, leaving 11 bases between them. Germline values: CDR1 SGHVS, CDR2 FQNEAQ. The CDR3 has 13 residues. The CDR3 DNA reads as TGTGCCAGCAGCTCTACTAGTTGGGATACGCAGTATTTT. Encoded protein: CASSSTSWDTQYF.

The chain links TRBV30 to TRBJ2-7, with 11 bases fitting TRBD1. V trimming: 2 bases; J trimming: 4 bases; junction bases outside the gene matches: 7. This CDR3 spans 15 amino acids. Germline V gene lookup returns CDR1 GTSNPN and CDR2 SVGIG (reference sequence). The CDR3, as DNA: TGTGCCTGGAGTCGCCTTGGACAGGGGGCGTACGAGCAGTACTTC. The encoded protein is CAWSRLGQGAYEQYF.

The chain couples TRBV9 to TRBJ2-2; maybe TRBD2 (5 bases). This CDR3 region has 15 residues. The V and J ends lost 3 bases and 4 bases respectively, with 13 bases between them. CDR1 and CDR2 from the germline V gene are SGDLS and YYNGEE. The CDR3 loop reads CASSALGDGTGELFF. The DNA for the CDR3 is TGTGCCAGCAGCGCCCTCGGGGATGGCACCGGGGAGCTGTTTTTT.

The V gene is TRBV5-4, the J gene TRBJ2-7; 7 positions agree with TRBD2. Trimming at V came to 0 bases and at J to 0 bases, leaving 6 bases not matched to a gene. The V gene's germline CDR1 is SGHNT and CDR2 YYREEE (reference sequence). There are 16 residues in the CDR3. As DNA, the CDR3 is TGTGCCAGCAGCTTGGTTCACGGGGGGAGCTCCTACGAGCAGTACTTC. Translation: CASSLVHGGSSYEQYF. The whole variable domain, filled in from reference TRBV5-4 and TRBJ2-7, reads ETGVTQSPTHLIKTRGQQVTLRCSSQSGHNTVSWYQQALGQGPQFIFQYYREEENGRGNFPPRFSGLQFPNYSSELNVNALELDDSALYLCASSLVHGGSSYEQYFGPGTRLTVT.

This chain connects TRBV5-4 to TRBJ1-3; 9 bases are a match to TRBD1. Germline CDR1 SGHNT, CDR2 YYREEE (reference sequence). The CDR3 extends over 15 amino acids. V dropped 2 bases and J dropped 4; count of bases not matched to a gene: 4. This CDR3 is CASSLGTGPGNTIYF. CDR3 DNA: TGTGCCAGCAGCTTAGGGACAGGGCCAGGAAACACCATATATTTT.

The V gene is TRBV5-1, the J gene TRBJ1-1; D gene uncertain. V was pared by 3 bases and J by 4 bases, with 13 bases between. The germline V gene has CDR1 SGHRS and CDR2 YFSETQ. The CDR3 extends over 14 amino acids. CDR3 bases: TGCGCCAGCAGCTCTTCCGGGCTAGCCACTGAAGCTTTCTTT. This encodes CASSSSGLATEAFF.

V is TRBV15 and J is TRBJ2-5; possible D gene TRBD1, 6 bases. Between the trimmed V and J ends, which lost 5 bases and 5 bases, there was a span of 15 bases. CDR3 length equals 14 residues. Germline-derived CDR1 and CDR2 are LNHNV and YYDKDF (reference sequence). This chain's CDR3 is CATSVGQNWETQYF. The CDR3 nucleotides are TGTGCCACCAGCGTTGGACAGAATTGGGAGACCCAGTACTTC. Full variable domain (rest looked up from reference TRBV15 and TRBJ2-5): DAMVIQNPRYQVTQFGKPVTLSCSQTLNHNVMYWYQQKSSQAPKLLFHYYDKDFNNEADTPDNFQSRRPNTSFCFLDIRSPGLGDTAMYLCATSVGQNWETQYFGPGTRLLVL.

This chain links TRBV6-6 with TRBJ2-5, with 7 positions matching TRBD1. The CDR3 has 16 amino acids. The ends lost 6 bases at V and 0 bases at J; junction bases unmatched: 10. Per germline, CDR1 MNHNY and CDR2 SVGAGI (reference sequence). CDR3: CASSTRRQGDQETQYF. In DNA form, the CDR3 reads TGTGCCAGCAGCACCCGAAGACAGGGTGACCAAGAGACCCAGTACTTC.

The genes are TRBV28 and TRBJ2-3; tentatively, D is TRBD2 (6 bases). The CDR3 loop spans 14 amino acids. CDR1 MDHEN and CDR2 SYDVKM come from the germline V gene. Trimming took off 8 bases at V and 0 bases at J, with 12 bases between the two ends. CDR3 residues: CASLEGGSTDTQYF. Written as DNA, the CDR3 is TGTGCCAGCTTGGAGGGTGGGAGCACAGATACGCAGTATTTT.

With regard to this clone: The limits of the CDR3 on the DNA are not certain, so only TCRdb's listed CDR3 is given. This rearrangement joins TRBV30 to TRBJ2-5; TRBD2, the table's D call, was not compared with the DNA. The CDR3 is 20 amino acids in total, end residues counted. Germline assignment: CDR1 GTSNPN and CDR2 SVGIG (reference sequence). This CDR3 is CAGGSGDPVLRARSQETQYF.

The V call is TRBV5-4, the J call TRBJ1-2, with TRBD1 matching over 9 bases. Germline V gene lookup returns CDR1 SGHNT and CDR2 YYREEE (reference sequence). The CDR3 extends over 15 amino acids. Losses at the gene ends were 2 bases for V and 8 bases for J; bases not matched to a gene: 10. The CDR3 DNA is TGTGCCAGCAGCTTATTGGGACAGGGATCTGTAGGCTACACCTTC. This gives the protein CASSLLGQGSVGYTF.

V gene TRBV5-1 combines with J gene TRBJ2-7, with TRBD1 matching 8 bases. Trimming cost V 4 bases and J 0 bases; bases outside gene matches: 6. This CDR3 contains 15 residues. The germline V gene encodes CDR1 SGHRS and CDR2 YFSETQ. The CDR3 loop reads CASSPRTGPSYEQYF. The DNA for the CDR3 is TGCGCCAGCAGCCCCCGGACAGGGCCCTCCTACGAGCAGTACTTC.

This chain connects TRBV28 to TRBJ2-5; TRBD1 might be the D (6 bases). This CDR3 spans 12 amino acids. With 3 bases removed from V and 7 bases from J, the gap between germline ends came to 9 bases. The germline V gene encodes CDR1 MDHEN and CDR2 SYDVKM. As DNA, the CDR3 is TGTGCCAGCAGTTTCCCCAGGGGGACCCAGTACTTC. Amino acids: CASSFPRGTQYF.

The chain employs TRBV5-6 and TRBJ1-1, with TRBD1 identical over 7 bases. V trimming: 4 bases; J trimming: 0 bases; junction bases outside the gene matches: 6. Germline V gives CDR1 SGHDT, CDR2 YYEEEE. This CDR3 has 15 amino acids. CDR3 region: CASSPDREMNTEAFF. CDR3 DNA: TGTGCCAGCAGCCCAGACAGGGAAATGAACACTGAAGCTTTCTTT.

The table lists this clone with a count of one. The V call is TRBV5-8, the J call TRBJ1-4, with D possibly being TRBD1 (6 bases). The germline V and J ends were trimmed by 0 bases and 7 bases, with 19 bases remaining between them. CDR1 and CDR2 from the germline V gene are SGHTS and YDEGEE. The CDR3 has 17 amino acids. The CDR3 loop reads CASSLGYTGNRGEKLFF. Written as DNA, the CDR3 is TGTGCCAGCAGCTTGGGTTACACAGGGAATAGAGGTGAAAAACTGTTTTTT.

The J gene is TRBJ2-2, the V gene TRBV15; TRBD1 matches at 9 bases. V lost 5 bases, J lost 4 bases, and 8 bases stayed unmatched. CDR3 size: 16 residues. The germline V gene encodes CDR1 LNHNV and CDR2 YYDKDF (reference sequence). The CDR3 protein is CATSGGTGLITGELFF. CDR3 nucleotide sequence: TGTGCCACCAGCGGGGGGACAGGGCTCATCACCGGGGAGCTGTTTTTT.

The chain joins TRBV3-1 (or the pseudogene TRBV3-2) to TRBJ2-3, with D maybe TRBD2 (6 bases). CDR3 length: 16 residues. Trimming took 4 bases from V and 2 from J, leaving 16 bases between them. Germline V CDR1 and CDR2: LGHDT, YNNKEL (reference sequence). In nucleotides, the CDR3 is TGTGCCAGCAGCCTAGGCGAGGCGGGGACCACAGATACGCAGTATTTT. Translating gives CASSLGEAGTTDTQYF.

This clone was observed a single time. The rearrangement joins TRBV10-3 to TRBJ2-2; 12 bases align to TRBD2. V lost 6 bases and J lost 2; bases outside the gene matches: 4. Per germline, CDR1 ENHRY and CDR2 SYGVKD. There are 16 residues in the CDR3. CDR3 in amino acids: CAIRLAGGLNTGELFF. The CDR3 coding sequence is TGTGCCATCAGACTAGCGGGGGGACTTAACACCGGGGAGCTGTTTTTT.

The V gene is TRBV2, the J gene TRBJ1-6; 8 nucleotides match TRBD1. Germline V CDR1 and CDR2: SNHLY, FYNNEI. The CDR3 has 17 residues. V shed 6 bases and J 0 bases; nucleotides not matched to a gene: 7. CDR3 bases: TGTGCCAGCAGCCCGGACAGGGTAGGCTCCTATAATTCACCCCTCCACTTT. Amino acid sequence: CASSPDRVGSYNSPLHF. The whole variable domain, remainder taken from reference TRBV2 and TRBJ1-6, is EPEVTQTPSHQVTQMGQEVILRCVPISNHLYFYWYRQILGQKVEFLVSFYNNEISEKSEIFDDQFSVERPDGSNFTLKIRSTKLEDSAMYFCASSPDRVGSYNSPLHFGNGTRLTVT.

The gene calls are TRBV7-2 and TRBJ1-6; tentatively, D is TRBD1 (5 bases). Trimming removed 3 bases from V and 13 bases from J, with 10 bases in between. CDR3 length equals 12 residues. CDR1 is SGHTA and CDR2 is FQGNSA in the germline V gene. CDR3 nucleotides: TGTGCCAGCAGCTTTGTGGGGGGGCCCCTCCACTTT. This codes for CASSFVGGPLHF.

This clone was counted once. A read error may account for a junction end that differs from germline. The V and J genes are TRBV7-7 and TRBJ2-5, with TRBD1 as a possible D gene (5 bases). Germline assignment: CDR1 SSHAT and CDR2 FNYEAQ (reference sequence). This CDR3 spans 15 amino acids. CDR3: CASSLSRVGQETQYF. CDR3 nucleotide sequence: TGTGCTAGCAGCTTGTCCAGGGTGGGACAAGAGACCCAGTACTTC.

This chain links TRBV19 with TRBJ1-5, with D unresolved. Germline V gene data show CDR1 as LNHDA and CDR2 as SQIVND (reference sequence). The V end was cut by 3 bases, the J end by 2 bases, with 8 bases between. The CDR3 runs to 14 residues. The CDR3 is CASSMRGGNQPQHF. The CDR3 DNA reads as TGTGCCAGTAGTATGCGGGGTGGCAATCAGCCCCAGCATTTT.

V and J are TRBV6-5 and TRBJ1-1; 9 positions match TRBD1. The CDR3 covers 12 residues. The J segment lost 7 bases and the V segment lost 6 bases, leaving 3 bases of the junction unmatched. Germline loops: CDR1 MNHEY, CDR2 SVGAGI. The CDR3 spells CASSLDRGEAFF. CDR3 nucleotides: TGTGCCAGCAGCCTGGACAGGGGTGAAGCTTTCTTT.

The chain joins TRBV7-9 to TRBJ1-1; D might be TRBD1 (5 bases). The CDR3 is made up of 15 amino acids. Germline V gives CDR1 SEHNR, CDR2 FQNEAQ (reference sequence). Trimming shortened V by 3 bases and J by 6 bases, and 17 bases separated the two germline ends. Here the CDR3 reads CASSLGLHLNAEAFF. CDR3 DNA sequence: TGTGCCAGCAGCTTGGGACTTCATTTAAACGCTGAAGCTTTCTTT.

This chain links TRBV5-1 with TRBJ2-5; D may be TRBD2 (5 bases). Germline lookup yields CDR1 SGHRS and CDR2 YFSETQ. The CDR3 length is 14 residues. Trimming removed 7 bases from V and 4 bases from J, with 17 bases in between. CDR3 sequence (DNA): TGCGCCAGCTGCAAGGTAGCGCGGGCAGAGACCCAGTACTTC. Protein product: CASCKVARAETQYF.